A single sample gave rise to the 10 T cell receptor beta chains below, sequenced in a study of control samples from healthy donors and cancer patients. The table came from immunoSEQ multiplex PCR; TCRdb's copy has only in-frame clones and leaves some out. Counted here are just over 50,000 clones, roughly 90% occurring once; the ten biggest clones make up about 39%. Sequences were obtained from PBMCs. Receptors originate from a man aged 50 to 60 with head and neck cancer.

For the CDR3, the DNA is TGCAGTGCTGGCCCCAATCGCGAGCAGTACTTC. Its translation: CSAGPNREQYF. The gene calls are TRBV20-1 and TRBJ2-7; D gene ambiguous. This CDR3 is built from 11 residues. Germline V gives CDR1 DFQATT, CDR2 SNEGSKA (reference sequence). V was shortened by 5 bases and J by 6 bases, with 11 bases between the two germline ends.

In DNA, the CDR3 is TGTGCTAGTGGTTTAGGGGAATCTGGGGCCAACGTCCTGACTTTC. This sequence encodes CASGLGESGANVLTF. This chain connects TRBV12-5 to TRBJ2-6; TRBD1 might be the D (5 bases). The CDR3 contains 15 residues. The V gene lost 3 bases and the J gene lost 1 base, with 7 bases spanning the gap. Germline V gene sequence: CDR1 LGHNT, CDR2 FRNRAP.

The V call is TRBV5-8, the J call TRBJ2-3, with TRBD2 matching over 9 bases. This CDR3 region has 16 residues. The V gene end was trimmed by 5 bases and the J gene end by 2 bases; junction bases not matched to a gene: 9. The germline V gene has CDR1 SGHTS and CDR2 YDEGEE. The CDR3 nucleotides read TGTGCCAGCAGTCTAGGCGGGGGGGCCTTCACAGATACGCAGTATTTT. Protein: CASSLGGGAFTDTQYF.

The chain joins TRBV4-1 to TRBJ1-4; D might be TRBD1 (6 bases). Germline V gene lookup returns CDR1 MGHRA and CDR2 YSYEKL. This CDR3 has 15 residues. V lost 3 bases and J lost 0, with 8 bases in between. CDR3 DNA: TGCGCCAGCAGCCAGGACAGCTCAACTAATGAAAAACTGTTTTTT. Translation gives CASSQDSSTNEKLFF.

This clone occurred a few times. The junction departs from the called germline gene at one end, perhaps through a read error. The chain links TRBV7-7 to TRBJ2-7; TRBD2 is a possible D gene (5 bases). Per germline, CDR1 SSHAT and CDR2 FNYEAQ (reference sequence). The CDR3 totals 15 residues. CDR3 DNA sequence: TGTGCTAGCAGCCCCTCCGCGGGTCCAACCTACGAGCAGTACTTC. Protein product: CASSPSAGPTYEQYF.

The chain couples TRBV3-1 (or the pseudogene TRBV3-2) to TRBJ1-1; the D is unclear. Per the germline V gene, CDR1 is LGHDT and CDR2 is YNNKEL (reference sequence). Trimming shortened V by 1 base and J by 5 bases, and 11 bases separated the two germline ends. The CDR3 extends over 14 amino acids. This CDR3 is CASSQAKGGTEAFF. The CDR3 DNA reads as TGTGCCAGCAGCCAAGCGAAGGGTGGAACTGAAGCTTTCTTT.

The V call is TRBV27, the J call TRBJ2-5, with D perhaps TRBD2 (6 bases). The germline V gene has CDR1 MNHEY and CDR2 SMNVEV (reference sequence). V lost 6 bases and J lost 1, with 9 bases in between. The CDR3 sequence is 13 residues long. CDR3 in amino acids: CASSRRAQETQYF. The CDR3, as DNA: TGTGCCAGCAGCCGGAGGGCCCAAGAGACCCAGTACTTC.

The CDR3 is CASSLSLADAYEQYF. CDR3 DNA: TGTGCCAGCAGCTTAAGTCTAGCAGATGCCTACGAGCAGTACTTC. The chain uses TRBV11-2 and TRBJ2-7; TRBD2 is a possible D gene (5 bases). CDR3 length: 15 residues. With 2 bases removed from V and 2 bases from J, the gap between germline ends came to 13 bases. The V gene's germline CDR1 is SGHAT and CDR2 FQNNGV.

The chain couples TRBV2 to TRBJ2-3; D is unclear. The V gene's germline CDR1 is SNHLY and CDR2 FYNNEI. V lost 4 bases and J 6 bases, leaving 11 bases between the germline ends. The CDR3 has 13 residues. The CDR3 is CASSAWVGDTQYF. CDR3 DNA: TGTGCCAGCAGTGCGTGGGTTGGGGATACGCAGTATTTT.

The genes are TRBV2 and TRBJ1-5; D call uncertain. Deletions cut 6 bases from V and 0 bases from J, with 3 bases between. The CDR3 is 12 residues long. Germline V gene sequence: CDR1 SNHLY, CDR2 FYNNEI. CDR3 amino acids: CASRNSNQPQHF. In nucleotides, the CDR3 is TGTGCCAGCAGAAATAGCAATCAGCCCCAGCATTTT.